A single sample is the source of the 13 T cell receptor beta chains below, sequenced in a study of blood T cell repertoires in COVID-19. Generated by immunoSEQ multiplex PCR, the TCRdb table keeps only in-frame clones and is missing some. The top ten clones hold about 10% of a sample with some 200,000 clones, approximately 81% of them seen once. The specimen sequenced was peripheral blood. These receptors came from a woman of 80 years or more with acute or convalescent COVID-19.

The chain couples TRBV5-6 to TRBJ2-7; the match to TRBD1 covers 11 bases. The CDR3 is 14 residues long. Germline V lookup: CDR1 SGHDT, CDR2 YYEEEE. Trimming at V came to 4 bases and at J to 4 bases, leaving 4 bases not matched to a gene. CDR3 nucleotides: TGTGCCAGCAGCCAGGACAGGGGGCGGTACGAGCAGTACTTC. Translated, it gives CASSQDRGRYEQYF.

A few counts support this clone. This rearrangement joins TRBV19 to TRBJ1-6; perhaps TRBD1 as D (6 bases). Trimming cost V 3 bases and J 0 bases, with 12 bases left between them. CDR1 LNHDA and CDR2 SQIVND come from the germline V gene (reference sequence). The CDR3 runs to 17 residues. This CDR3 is CASSIGTGSSYNSPLHF. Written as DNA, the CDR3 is TGTGCCAGTAGTATCGGTACAGGGAGCTCCTATAATTCACCCCTCCACTTT.

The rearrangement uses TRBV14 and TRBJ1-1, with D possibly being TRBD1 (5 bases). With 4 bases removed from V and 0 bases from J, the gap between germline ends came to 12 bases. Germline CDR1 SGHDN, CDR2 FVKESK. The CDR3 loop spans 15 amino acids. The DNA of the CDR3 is TGTGCCAGCAGCCCTCGACAGAACATGAACACTGAAGCTTTCTTT. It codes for CASSPRQNMNTEAFF. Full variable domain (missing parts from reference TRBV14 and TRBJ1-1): EAGVTQFPSHSVIEKGQTVTLRCDPISGHDNLYWYRRVMGKEIKFLLHFVKESKQDESGMPNNRFLAERTGGTYSTLKVQPAELEDSGVYFCASSPRQNMNTEAFFGQGTRLTVV.

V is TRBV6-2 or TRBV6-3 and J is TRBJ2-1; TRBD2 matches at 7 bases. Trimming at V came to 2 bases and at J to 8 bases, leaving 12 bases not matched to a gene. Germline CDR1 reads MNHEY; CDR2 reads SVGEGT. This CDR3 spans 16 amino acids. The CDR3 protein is CASSYNAGVPRDEQFF. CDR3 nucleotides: TGTGCCAGCAGTTACAACGCGGGGGTCCCTCGCGATGAGCAGTTCTTC.

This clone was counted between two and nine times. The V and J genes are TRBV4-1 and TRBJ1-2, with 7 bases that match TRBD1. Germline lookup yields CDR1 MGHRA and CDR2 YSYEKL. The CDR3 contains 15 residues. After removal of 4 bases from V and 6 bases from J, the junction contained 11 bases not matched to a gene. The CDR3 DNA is TGCGCCAGCAGCCGCGAACCCACTCAGGGGGATGGCTACACCTTC. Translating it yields CASSREPTQGDGYTF.

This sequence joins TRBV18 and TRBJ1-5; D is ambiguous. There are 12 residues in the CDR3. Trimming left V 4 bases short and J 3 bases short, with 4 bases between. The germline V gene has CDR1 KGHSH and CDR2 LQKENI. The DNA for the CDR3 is TGTGCCAGCTCACTCAACAATCAGCCCCAGCATTTT. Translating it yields CASSLNNQPQHF.

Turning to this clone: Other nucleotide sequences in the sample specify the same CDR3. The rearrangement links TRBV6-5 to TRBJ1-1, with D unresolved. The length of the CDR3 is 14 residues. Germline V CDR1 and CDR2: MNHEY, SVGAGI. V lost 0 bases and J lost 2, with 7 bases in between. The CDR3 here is CASSYSRGNTEAFF. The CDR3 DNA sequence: TGTGCCAGCAGTTACTCCCGGGGAAACACTGAAGCTTTCTTT.

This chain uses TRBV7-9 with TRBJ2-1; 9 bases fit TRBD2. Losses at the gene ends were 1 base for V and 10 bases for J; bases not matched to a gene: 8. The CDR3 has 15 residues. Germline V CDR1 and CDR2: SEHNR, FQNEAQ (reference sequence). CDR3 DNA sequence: TGTGCCAGCAGCTTAGAGGCGGGGGGGCCGTGGGAGCAGTTCTTC. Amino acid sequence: CASSLEAGGPWEQFF.

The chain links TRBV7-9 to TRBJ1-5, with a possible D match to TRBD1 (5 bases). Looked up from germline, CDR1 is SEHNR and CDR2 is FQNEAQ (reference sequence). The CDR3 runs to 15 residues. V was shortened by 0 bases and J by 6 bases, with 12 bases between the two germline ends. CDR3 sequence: CASSLAGAMSQPQHF. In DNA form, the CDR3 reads TGTGCCAGCAGCTTAGCAGGGGCCATGAGTCAGCCCCAGCATTTT. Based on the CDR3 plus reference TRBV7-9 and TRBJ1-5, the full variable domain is DTGVSQNPRHKITKRGQNVTFRCDPISEHNRLYWYRQTLGQGPEFLTYFQNEAQLEKSRLLSDRFSAERPKGSFSTLEIQRTEQGDSAMYLCASSLAGAMSQPQHFGDGTRLSIL.

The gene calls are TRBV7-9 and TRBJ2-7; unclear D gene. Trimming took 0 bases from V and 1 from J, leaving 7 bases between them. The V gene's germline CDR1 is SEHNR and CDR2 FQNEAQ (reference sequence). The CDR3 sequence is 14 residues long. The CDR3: CASSLARPSYEQYF. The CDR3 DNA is TGTGCCAGCAGCTTAGCCAGGCCGTCCTACGAGCAGTACTTC.

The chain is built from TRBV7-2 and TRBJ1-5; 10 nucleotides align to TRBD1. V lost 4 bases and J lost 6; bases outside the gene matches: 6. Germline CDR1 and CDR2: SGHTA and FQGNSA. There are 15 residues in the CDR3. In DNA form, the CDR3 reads TGTGCCAGCAGCTCTGACAGGGGGCGGTTTCAGCCCCAGCATTTT. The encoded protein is CASSSDRGRFQPQHF.

The CDR3 DNA sequence: TGTGCCTCCCAGTCTTCGGGAAGTGTTGGCACTGAAGCTTTCTTT. Protein product: CASQSSGSVGTEAFF. The V gene is TRBV2, the J gene TRBJ1-1, with D unclear. CDR1 SNHLY and CDR2 FYNNEI come from the germline V gene. V was shortened by 11 bases and J by 4 bases, with 23 bases between the two germline ends. This CDR3 has 15 residues.

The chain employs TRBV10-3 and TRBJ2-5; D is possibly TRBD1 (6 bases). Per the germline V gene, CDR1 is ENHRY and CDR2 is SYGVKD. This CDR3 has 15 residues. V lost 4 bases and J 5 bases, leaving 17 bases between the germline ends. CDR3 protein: CAISASPRGWETQYF. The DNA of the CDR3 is TGTGCCATCAGTGCCTCCCCCAGGGGCTGGGAGACCCAGTACTTC.